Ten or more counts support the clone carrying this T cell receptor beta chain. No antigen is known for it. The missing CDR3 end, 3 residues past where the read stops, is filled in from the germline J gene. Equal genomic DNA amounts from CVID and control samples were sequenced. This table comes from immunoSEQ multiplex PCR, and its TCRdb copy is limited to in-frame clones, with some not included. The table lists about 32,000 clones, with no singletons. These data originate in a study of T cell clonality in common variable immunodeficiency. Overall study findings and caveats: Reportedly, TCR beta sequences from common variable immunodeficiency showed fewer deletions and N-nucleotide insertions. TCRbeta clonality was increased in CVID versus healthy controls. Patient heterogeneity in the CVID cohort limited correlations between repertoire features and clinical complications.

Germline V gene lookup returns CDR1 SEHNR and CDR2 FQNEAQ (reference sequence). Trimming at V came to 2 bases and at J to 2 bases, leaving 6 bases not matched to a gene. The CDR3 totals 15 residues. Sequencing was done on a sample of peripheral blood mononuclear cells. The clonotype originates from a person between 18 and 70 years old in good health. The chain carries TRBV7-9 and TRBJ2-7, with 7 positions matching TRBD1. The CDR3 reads CASSLTTGNPYEQYF. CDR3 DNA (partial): TGTGCCAGCAGCTTAACGACAGGGAATCCCTACGAG.